This T cell receptor beta chain is from a study of blood T cell repertoires in COVID-19. Across the study: Acute and convalescent COVID-19 specimens originated in the United States, Italy and Spain. PBMCs, B-cell-depleted T cells, or T cells were the source of the cDNA or gDNA that made up the material.

The germline V and J ends were trimmed by 1 base and 8 bases, with 11 bases remaining between them. The CDR3 has 13 amino acids. The germline V gene encodes CDR1 SGHTA and CDR2 FQGNSA. This clone was found many times. Assay used: immunoSEQ multiplex PCR; TCRdb lists only in-frame clones, some missing. The sample records around 220,000 clones, over 80% being singletons. The participants were between about 18 and 89 years old and came from about two dozen US areas. Cohort 3 recovered donors had two negative PCRs, clearance, or symptom resolution. The source is a woman in her thirties or forties who had recovered from COVID-19. The sequenced sample consisted of PBMCs or T cells enriched from blood (not recorded which). The rearrangement joins TRBV7-2 to TRBJ1-1; unclear D gene. The CDR3 sequence: CASSLGQATEAFF. DNA of the CDR3: TGTGCCAGCAGCTTAGGCCAGGCCACGGAAGCTTTCTTT. The complete variable domain, with remaining parts taken from reference TRBV7-2 and TRBJ1-1, reads GAGVSQSPSNKVTEKGKDVELRCDPISGHTALYWYRQSLGQGLEFLIYFQGNSAPDKSGLPSDRFSAERTGGSVSTLTIQRTQQEDSAVYLCASSLGQATEAFFGQGTRLTVV.